Listed below are T cell receptor beta chains from one sample, sequenced in a study of blood T cell repertoires in COVID-19. Profiled with immunoSEQ multiplex PCR; TCRdb holds only in-frame clones, not every one. The sample includes around 140,000 clones, around 90% of them seen just once. Sequencing was done on a sample of peripheral blood. These receptors all stem from a woman aged 45 to 65 with acute or convalescent COVID-19. The CDR3 runs from the conserved cysteine through the conserved F or W. D genes are given only for firm matches. Clone sizes are given selectively: once, few, many, or a class where the clone is expanded.

TRBJ2-7,TRBV15,.,TRBD2,CATSRVGTTSANQYF,TGTGCCACCAGCAGAGTTGGGACGACTAGCGCAAATCAGTACTTC
TRBJ1-5,TRBV5-6,.,.,CASSFNSNQPQHF,TGTGCCAGCAGCTTCAATAGCAATCAGCCCCAGCATTTT
TRBJ1-1,TRBV19,.,.,CASSIVLLNRMNTEAFF,TGTGCCAGTAGTATAGTTCTATTAAACCGTATGAACACTGAAGCTTTCTTT
TRBJ2-3,TRBV19,.,.,CASSRDTYSTDTQYF,TGTGCCAGTAGTAGGGACACCTATTCCACAGATACGCAGTATTTT
TRBJ2-7,TRBV10-1,.,TRBD2,CASSDGGTTNRQYF,TGCGCCAGCAGTGACGGCGGGACTACGAACCGGCAGTACTTC
TRBJ2-7,TRBV24-1,.,TRBD1,CATSAKTGAASYEQYF,TGTGCCACCAGTGCCAAGACAGGGGCAGCCTCCTACGAGCAGTACTTC
TRBJ2-1,TRBV5-1,.,TRBD2,CASSGGTSIGDEQFF,TGCGCCAGCAGCGGCGGGACTAGCATTGGCGATGAGCAGTTCTTC
TRBJ2-7,TRBV9,.,TRBD1,CASSAKGGTLSYEQYF,TGTGCCAGCAGTGCAAAAGGGGGCACACTCAGCTACGAGCAGTACTTC
TRBJ2-2,TRBV19,.,TRBD1,CASSPWTGVDSRELFF,TGTGCCAGTAGTCCTTGGACAGGGGTGGACTCAAGGGAGCTGTTTTTT
TRBJ2-7,TRBV12-5,.,TRBD2,CASGLVLPRVAGGRVGSYEQYF,TGTGCTAGTGGTTTGGTACTCCCTCGGGTAGCGGGAGGAAGGGTTGGTTCCTACGAGCAGTACTTC
TRBJ1-1,TRBV6-7,.,TRBD1,CASSARDRPTEAFF,TGTGCCAGCAGTGCTCGGGACAGACCCACTGAAGCTTTCTTT
TRBJ1-1,TRBV27,.,TRBD1,CASSRWTGVPEAFF,TGTGCCAGCAGTAGATGGACAGGGGTCCCTGAAGCTTTCTTT
TRBJ1-3,TRBV30,.,.,CAWNAGGAGNTIYF,TGTGCCTGGAACGCCGGGGGAGCTGGAAACACCATATATTTT
TRBJ1-2,TRBV13,.,.,CASSLAAGVDYGYTF,TGTGCCAGCAGCTTAGCGGCAGGGGTGGACTATGGCTACACCTTC
TRBJ2-1,TRBV9,.,.,CASSVHRANEQFF,TGTGCCAGCAGCGTTCACAGGGCTAATGAGCAGTTCTTC
TRBJ2-3,TRBV5-1,few,TRBD2,CASSYSGGDSSTDTQYF,TGCGCCAGCAGTTATAGCGGGGGGGACTCTAGCACAGATACGCAGTATTTT
TRBJ1-2,TRBV2,.,TRBD1,CASREGQIYGYTF,TGTGCCAGCAGGGAGGGACAGATCTATGGCTACACCTTC
TRBJ1-1,TRBV5-4,.,TRBD1,CASSLDRGSNEAFF,TGTGCCAGCAGCTTGGACAGGGGTAGTAATGAAGCTTTCTTT
TRBJ2-1,TRBV7-3,.,TRBD2,CASSFPGLAPYNEQFF,TGTGCCAGCAGCTTTCCGGGACTAGCCCCCTACAATGAGCAGTTCTTC
TRBJ1-2,TRBV21-1,.,.,CASSPNRGKDYGYTF,TGTGCCAGCAGTCCCAACAGGGGCAAGGACTATGGCTACACCTTC
TRBJ2-2,TRBV10-3,.,TRBD1,CAIRDSTNTGELFF,TGTGCCATACGGGACAGCACGAACACCGGGGAGCTGTTTTTT
TRBJ2-7,TRBV19,.,.,CASSSRWGDEQYF,TGTGCCAGTAGTTCCCGGTGGGGGGATGAGCAGTACTTC
TRBJ2-7,TRBV2,.,TRBD2,CASVGLAGGNEQYF,TGTGCCAGCGTTGGACTAGCGGGAGGAAACGAGCAGTACTTC
TRBJ2-7,TRBV19,.,.,CASSIAFSYEQYF,TGTGCCAGTAGTATAGCCTTCTCCTACGAGCAGTACTTC
TRBJ2-6,TRBV19,.,.,CASSSGLNSGANVLTF,TGTGCCAGTAGTTCAGGACTGAACTCTGGGGCCAACGTCCTGACTTTC
TRBJ1-5,TRBV19,.,TRBD1,CASSITMGTGGNQPQHF,TGTGCCAGTAGTATAACCATGGGGACAGGGGGCAATCAGCCCCAGCATTTT
TRBJ1-1,TRBV5-1,.,.,CASSWSGETEAFF,TGCGCCAGCAGCTGGTCGGGGGAAACTGAAGCTTTCTTT
TRBJ1-5,TRBV5-4,.,.,CASSLGGNFNQPQHF,TGTGCCAGCAGCTTGGGGGGCAACTTCAATCAGCCCCAGCATTTT
TRBJ2-1,TRBV19,.,TRBD1,CATNRGNEQFF,TGTGCCACCAACAGGGGGAATGAGCAGTTCTTC
TRBJ2-1,TRBV7-9,.,.,CASILKGVFGEQFF,TGTGCCAGCATCCTTAAGGGGGTATTCGGTGAGCAGTTCTTC
TRBJ2-7,TRBV5-1,.,.,CASSLARYEQYF,TGCGCCAGCAGCTTGGCCAGGTACGAGCAGTACTTC
TRBJ1-1,TRBV3-1/TRBV3-2,few,.,CASSPSGQPMNTEAFF,TGTGCCAGCAGCCCATCGGGACAACCCATGAACACTGAAGCTTTCTTT
TRBJ2-7,TRBV5-1,.,TRBD2,CASSSSSGNTYEQYF,TGCGCCAGCAGCTCTTCTAGCGGGAACACCTACGAGCAGTACTTC
TRBJ2-3,TRBV10-3,once,.,CAISDAGTDTQYF,TGTGCCATCAGTGACGCGGGCACAGATACGCAGTATTTT
TRBJ2-2,TRBV7-3,.,.,CASSLLNTGELFF,TGTGCCAGCAGCTTACTTAACACCGGGGAGCTGTTTTTT
TRBJ1-1,TRBV4-2,.,.,CASSQSNLNTEAFF,TGTGCCAGCAGCCAATCTAACTTAAACACTGAAGCTTTCTTT
TRBJ2-7,TRBV29-1,.,TRBD1,CSVLDRGAYEQYF,TGCAGCGTTTTGGACAGGGGGGCTTACGAGCAGTACTTC
TRBJ2-3,TRBV7-2,.,.,CASGLNWNRGLDTQYF,TGTGCCAGCGGACTTAACTGGAACCGGGGGTTAGATACGCAGTATTTT
TRBJ1-1,TRBV2,.,.,CASTLTGSTEAFF,TGTGCCAGCACTCTGACAGGTTCAACTGAAGCTTTCTTT
TRBJ2-7,TRBV18,once,TRBD1,CASSPGQGAYEQYF,TGTGCCAGCTCACCCGGACAGGGGGCCTACGAGCAGTACTTC
TRBJ2-1,TRBV5-1,few,TRBD2,CASSLGVAGGLGNEQFF,TGCGCCAGCAGCTTGGGAGTAGCGGGAGGGCTTGGCAATGAGCAGTTCTTC
TRBJ1-1,TRBV5-1,.,TRBD1,CASSLGQGATEAFF,TGCGCCAGCAGCTTGGGACAGGGGGCGACTGAAGCTTTCTTT
TRBJ2-2,TRBV19,.,.,CASSIQINTGELFF,TGTGCCAGTAGTATCCAGATTAACACCGGGGAGCTGTTTTTT
TRBJ2-1,TRBV6-6,.,TRBD2,CASSGTSGRGEQFF,TGTGCCAGCAGCGGGACTAGCGGGAGAGGTGAGCAGTTCTTC
TRBJ2-7,TRBV6-2/TRBV6-3,once,TRBD1,CASSYSGQRPYEQYF,TGTGCCAGCAGTTACTCGGGACAGCGCCCCTACGAGCAGTACTTC
TRBJ2-1,TRBV12-5,.,TRBD2,CASGLGLRGLAGYNEQFF,TGTGCTAGTGGTTTGGGCCTCCGAGGACTAGCGGGATACAATGAGCAGTTCTTC
TRBJ2-3,TRBV6-5,once,.,CASSHHQLVTDTQYF,TGTGCCAGCAGCCACCACCAGCTAGTCACAGATACGCAGTATTTT
TRBJ2-7,TRBV6-1,.,.,CASSEAYPYEQYF,TGTGCCAGCAGTGAAGCGTATCCCTACGAGCAGTACTTC
TRBJ1-2,TRBV5-1,.,TRBD1,CASSSSWTGEYGYTF,TGCGCCAGCAGCTCGAGCTGGACAGGGGAGTATGGCTACACCTTC
TRBJ2-7,TRBV3-1/TRBV3-2,once,TRBD2,CASSLGRSSYEQYF,TGTGCCAGCAGCCTCGGGAGGAGCTCCTACGAGCAGTACTTC
TRBJ1-5,TRBV15,few,TRBD1,CATSRVRTGNNQPQHF,TGTGCCACCAGCAGAGTGCGGACAGGGAACAATCAGCCCCAGCATTTT